This TCR beta chain originates from a study of T-cell reconstitution after alpha-beta-depleted transplantation in children. Only a few counts were recorded for this clonotype. Germline CDR1 reads MDHEN; CDR2 reads SYDVKM. V was shortened by 3 bases and J by 3 bases, with 14 bases between the two germline ends. This CDR3 is 16 amino acids long. Using unique molecular identifiers, the investigators prepared the TCRbeta library. TCRdb used MiXCR to reprocess the PCR reads, holding one entry per CDR3 protein. Of roughly 500,000 distinct CDR3 sequences listed, approximately 29% are singletons. The TCR originated in a human donor who donated a stem cell graft to a child with aplastic anemia. Sequenced material: PBMCs from the stem cell graft donor, taken from the stem cell graft. The chain has TRBV28 and TRBJ2-2; tentatively, D is TRBD1 (5 bases). The CDR3 DNA reads TGTGCCAGCAGTTTTCAGGGTACCTCTTACACCGGGGAGCTGTTTTTT. Translated, it gives CASSFQGTSYTGELFF.